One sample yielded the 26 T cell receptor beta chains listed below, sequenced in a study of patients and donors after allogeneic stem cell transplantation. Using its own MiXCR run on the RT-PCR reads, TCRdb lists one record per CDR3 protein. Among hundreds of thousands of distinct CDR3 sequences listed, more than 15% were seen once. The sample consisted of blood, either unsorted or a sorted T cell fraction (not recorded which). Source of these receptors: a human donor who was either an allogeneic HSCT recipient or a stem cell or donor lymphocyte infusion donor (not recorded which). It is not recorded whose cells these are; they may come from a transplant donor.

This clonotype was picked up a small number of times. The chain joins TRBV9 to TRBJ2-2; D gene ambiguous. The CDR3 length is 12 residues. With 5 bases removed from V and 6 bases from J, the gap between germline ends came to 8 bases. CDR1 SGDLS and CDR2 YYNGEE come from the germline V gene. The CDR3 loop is CASSEVSGELFF. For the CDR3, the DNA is TGTGCCAGCAGTGAAGTGTCCGGGGAGCTGTTTTTT.

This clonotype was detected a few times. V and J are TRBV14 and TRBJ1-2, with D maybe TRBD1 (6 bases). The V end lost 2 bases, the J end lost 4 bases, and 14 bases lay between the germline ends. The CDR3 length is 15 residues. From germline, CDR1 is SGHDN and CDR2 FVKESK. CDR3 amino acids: CASSQSGGRPYGYTF. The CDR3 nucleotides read TGTGCCAGCAGCCAAAGCGGGGGGCGGCCCTATGGCTACACCTTC.

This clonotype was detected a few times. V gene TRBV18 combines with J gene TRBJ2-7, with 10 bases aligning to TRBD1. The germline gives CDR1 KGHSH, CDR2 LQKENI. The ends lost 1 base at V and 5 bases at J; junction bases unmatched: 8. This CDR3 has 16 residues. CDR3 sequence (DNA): TGTGCCAGCTCACCACTAGGAGGGACAGGGGACCACGAGCAGTACTTC. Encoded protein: CASSPLGGTGDHEQYF. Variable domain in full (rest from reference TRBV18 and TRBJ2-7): NAGVMQNPRHLVRRRGQEARLRCSPMKGHSHVYWYRQLPEEGLKFMVYLQKENIIDESGMPKERFSAEFPKEGPSILRIQQVVRGDSAAYFCASSPLGGTGDHEQYFGPGTRLTVT.

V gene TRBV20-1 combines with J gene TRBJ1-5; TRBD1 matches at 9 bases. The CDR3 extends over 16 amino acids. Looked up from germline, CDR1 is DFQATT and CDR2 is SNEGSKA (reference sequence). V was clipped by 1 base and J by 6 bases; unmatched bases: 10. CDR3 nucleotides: TGCAGTGCTAGAGTTGACGACAGGGGGGACGTTCAGCCCCAGCATTTT. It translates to CSARVDDRGDVQPQHF.

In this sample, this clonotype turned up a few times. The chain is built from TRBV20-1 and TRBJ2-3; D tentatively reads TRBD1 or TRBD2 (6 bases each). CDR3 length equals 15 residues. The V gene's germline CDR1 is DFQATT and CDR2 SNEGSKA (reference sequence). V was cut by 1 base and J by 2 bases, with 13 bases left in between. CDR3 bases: TGCAGTGCTAGAGGAGGGGGGCTGGACACAGATACGCAGTATTTT. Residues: CSARGGGLDTDTQYF.

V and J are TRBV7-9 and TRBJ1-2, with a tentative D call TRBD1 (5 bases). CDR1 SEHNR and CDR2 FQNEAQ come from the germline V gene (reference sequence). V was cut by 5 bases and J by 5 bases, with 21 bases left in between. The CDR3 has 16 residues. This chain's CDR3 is CASSRLQPRDGYGYTF. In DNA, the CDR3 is TGTGCCAGCAGCCGACTCCAACCCCGGGACGGTTATGGCTACACCTTC.

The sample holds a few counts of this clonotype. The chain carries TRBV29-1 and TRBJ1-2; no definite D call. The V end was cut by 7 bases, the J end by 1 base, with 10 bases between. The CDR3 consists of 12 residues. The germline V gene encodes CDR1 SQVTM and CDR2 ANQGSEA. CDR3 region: CSAGPFNYGYTF. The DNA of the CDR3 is TGCAGCGCCGGCCCGTTTAACTATGGCTACACCTTC. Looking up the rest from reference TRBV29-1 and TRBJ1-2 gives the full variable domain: SAVISQKPSRDICQRGTSLTIQCQVDSQVTMMFWYRQQPGQSLTLIATANQGSEATYESGFVIDKFPISRPNLTFSTLTVSNMSPEDSSIYLCSAGPFNYGYTFGSGTRLTVV.

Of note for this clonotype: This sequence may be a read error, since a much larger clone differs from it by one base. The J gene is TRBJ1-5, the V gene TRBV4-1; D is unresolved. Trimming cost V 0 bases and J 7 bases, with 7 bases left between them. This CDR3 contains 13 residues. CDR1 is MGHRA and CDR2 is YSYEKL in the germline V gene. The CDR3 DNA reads TGCGCCAGCAGCCAAGATCTGATGCAGCCCCAGCATTTT. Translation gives CASSQDLMQPQHF.

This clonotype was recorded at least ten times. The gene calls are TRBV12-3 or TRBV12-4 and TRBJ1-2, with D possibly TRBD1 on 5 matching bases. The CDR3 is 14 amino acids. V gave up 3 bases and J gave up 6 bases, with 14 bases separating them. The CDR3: CASSFTAKDNGYTF. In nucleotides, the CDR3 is TGTGCCAGCAGTTTCACAGCCAAGGACAATGGCTACACCTTC.

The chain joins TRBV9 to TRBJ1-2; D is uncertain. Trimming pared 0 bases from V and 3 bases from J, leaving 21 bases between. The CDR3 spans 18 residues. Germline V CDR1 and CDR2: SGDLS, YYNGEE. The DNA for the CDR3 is TGTGCCAGCAGCGTAGAGGCTTCTCCCTTTTTTGGTGACTATGGCTACACCTTC. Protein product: CASSVEASPFFGDYGYTF.

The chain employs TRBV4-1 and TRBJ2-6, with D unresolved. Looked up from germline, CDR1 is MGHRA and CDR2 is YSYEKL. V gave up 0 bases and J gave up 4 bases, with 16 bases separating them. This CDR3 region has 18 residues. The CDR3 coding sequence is TGCGCCAGCAGCCAAGAAATGGGTTCTAATGGCGGGGCCAACGTCCTGACTTTC. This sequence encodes CASSQEMGSNGGANVLTF.

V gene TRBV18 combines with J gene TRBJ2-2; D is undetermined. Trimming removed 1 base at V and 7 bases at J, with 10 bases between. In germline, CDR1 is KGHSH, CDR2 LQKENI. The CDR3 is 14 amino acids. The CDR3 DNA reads TGTGCCAGCTCACCACAAGAGTCAGGCGGGGAGCTGTTTTTT. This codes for CASSPQESGGELFF.

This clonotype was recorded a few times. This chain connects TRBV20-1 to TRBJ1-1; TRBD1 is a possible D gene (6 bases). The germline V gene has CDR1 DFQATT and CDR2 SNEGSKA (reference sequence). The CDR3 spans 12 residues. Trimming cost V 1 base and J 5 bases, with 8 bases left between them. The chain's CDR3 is CSARGGGTEAFF. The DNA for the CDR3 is TGCAGTGCTAGAGGAGGGGGAACTGAAGCTTTCTTT.

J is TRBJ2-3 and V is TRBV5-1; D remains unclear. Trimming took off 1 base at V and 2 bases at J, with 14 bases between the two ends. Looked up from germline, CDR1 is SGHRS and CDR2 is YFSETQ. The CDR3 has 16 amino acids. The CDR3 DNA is TGCGCCAGCAGCTTGTCGGGCGGCACCCACACAGATACGCAGTATTTT. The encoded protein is CASSLSGGTHTDTQYF.

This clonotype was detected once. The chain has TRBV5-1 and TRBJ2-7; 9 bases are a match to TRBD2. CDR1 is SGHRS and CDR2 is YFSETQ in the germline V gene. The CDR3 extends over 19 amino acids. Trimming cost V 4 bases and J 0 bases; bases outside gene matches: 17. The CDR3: CASSVLTSGSGPSSYEQYF. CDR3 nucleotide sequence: TGCGCCAGCAGCGTTTTGACTAGCGGATCCGGGCCAAGCTCCTACGAGCAGTACTTC.

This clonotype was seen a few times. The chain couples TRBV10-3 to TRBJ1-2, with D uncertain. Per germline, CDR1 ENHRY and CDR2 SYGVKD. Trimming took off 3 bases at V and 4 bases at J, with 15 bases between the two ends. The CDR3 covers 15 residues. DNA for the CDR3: TGTGCCATCAGTGAATCGACGGGCCGACTCTATGGCTACACCTTC. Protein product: CAISESTGRLYGYTF.

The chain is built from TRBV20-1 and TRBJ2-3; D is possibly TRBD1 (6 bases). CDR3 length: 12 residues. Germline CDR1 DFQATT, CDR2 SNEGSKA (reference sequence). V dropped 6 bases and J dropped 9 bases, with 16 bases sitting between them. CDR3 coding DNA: TGCAGTGCGGGACGGGACCAGGGGACGCAGTATTTT. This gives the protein CSAGRDQGTQYF.

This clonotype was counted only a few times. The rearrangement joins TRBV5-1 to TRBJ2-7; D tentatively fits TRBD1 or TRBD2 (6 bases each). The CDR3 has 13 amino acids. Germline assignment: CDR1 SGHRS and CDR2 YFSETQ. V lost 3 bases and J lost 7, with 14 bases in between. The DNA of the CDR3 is TGCGCCAGCAGCTATGACAGGAGGGGGGAGCAGTACTTC. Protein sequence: CASSYDRRGEQYF.

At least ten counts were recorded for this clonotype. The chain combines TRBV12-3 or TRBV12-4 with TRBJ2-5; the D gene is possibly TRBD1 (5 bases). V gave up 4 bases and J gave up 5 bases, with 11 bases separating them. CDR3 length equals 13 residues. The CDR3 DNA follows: TGTGCCAGCAGTTGGACACCGAAGGAGACCCAGTACTTC. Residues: CASSWTPKETQYF.

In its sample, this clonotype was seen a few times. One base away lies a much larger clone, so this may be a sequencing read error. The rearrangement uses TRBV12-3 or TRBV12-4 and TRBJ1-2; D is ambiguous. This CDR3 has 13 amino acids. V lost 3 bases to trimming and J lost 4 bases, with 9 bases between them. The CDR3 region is CASSFVETYGYTF. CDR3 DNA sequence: TGTGCCAGCAGTTTTGTGGAGACCTATGGCTACACCTTC.

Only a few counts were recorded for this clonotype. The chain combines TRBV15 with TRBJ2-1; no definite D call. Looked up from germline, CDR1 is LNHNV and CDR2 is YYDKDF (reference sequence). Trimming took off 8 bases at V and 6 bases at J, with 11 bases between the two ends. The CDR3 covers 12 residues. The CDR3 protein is CATQDRSNEQFF. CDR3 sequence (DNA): TGTGCCACCCAGGATCGTAGCAATGAGCAGTTCTTC.

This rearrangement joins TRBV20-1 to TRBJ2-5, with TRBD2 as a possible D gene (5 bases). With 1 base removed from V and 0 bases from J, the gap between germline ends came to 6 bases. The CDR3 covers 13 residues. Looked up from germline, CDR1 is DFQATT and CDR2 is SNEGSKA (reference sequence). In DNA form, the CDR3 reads TGCAGTGCTAGAGGGGAGTACCAAGAGACCCAGTACTTC. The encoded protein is CSARGEYQETQYF.

CDR3 protein: CASSLGDRVNGYTF. In nucleotides, the CDR3 is TGCGCCAGCAGCTTGGGGGACAGGGTCAATGGCTACACCTTC. V gene TRBV5-1 combines with J gene TRBJ1-2; 9 bases map to TRBD1. Germline V lookup: CDR1 SGHRS, CDR2 YFSETQ. CDR3 length: 14 residues. V lost 0 bases to trimming and J lost 6 bases; unmatched junction nucleotides: 3.

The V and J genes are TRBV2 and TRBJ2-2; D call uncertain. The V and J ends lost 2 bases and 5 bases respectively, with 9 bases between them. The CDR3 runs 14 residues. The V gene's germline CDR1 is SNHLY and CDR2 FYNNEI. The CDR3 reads CASSEWKGTGELFF. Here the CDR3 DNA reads TGTGCCAGCAGTGAATGGAAGGGAACCGGGGAGCTGTTTTTT.

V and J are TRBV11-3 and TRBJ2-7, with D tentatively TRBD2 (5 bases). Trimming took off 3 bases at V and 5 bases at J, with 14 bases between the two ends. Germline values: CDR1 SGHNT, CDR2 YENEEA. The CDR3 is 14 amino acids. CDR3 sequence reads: CASSFAGGADEQYF. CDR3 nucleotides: TGTGCCAGCAGCTTCGCGGGCGGTGCCGACGAGCAGTACTTC.

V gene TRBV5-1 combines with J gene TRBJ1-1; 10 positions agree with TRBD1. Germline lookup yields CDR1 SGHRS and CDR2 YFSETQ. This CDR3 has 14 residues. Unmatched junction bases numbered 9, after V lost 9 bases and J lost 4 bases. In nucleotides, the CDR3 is TGCGCCACCAAGACAGGGGGCGGCGGCACTGAAGCTTTCTTT. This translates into CATKTGGGGTEAFF.